One TCR beta chain is described in this entry. This entry belongs to a study of blood T cell repertoires in COVID-19. Turning to the study itself: Some COVID-19 samples were acute and others convalescent; all came from the United States, Italy and Spain. The analysed material was cDNA or gDNA that came from T cells, B-cell-depleted T cells, or PBMCs.

The V gene's germline CDR1 is DFQATT and CDR2 SNEGSKA (reference sequence). The CDR3 is 11 amino acids. V was trimmed by 0 bases and J by 12 bases, leaving 11 bases between them. Per the authors' pipeline: It was from reference gene primer amplification that nucleated cell counts were estimated. Sequenced by immunoSEQ multiplex PCR; TCRdb stores in-frame clones only, minus some. The DNA was the basis for D and trimming; V, J and clone size are from that table. Here the sample spans 150,000 to 200,000 clones, roughly 87% being singletons. The gene calls are TRBV20-1 and TRBJ1-2; D ambiguous. Input material: peripheral blood. The sequence derives from a woman between 50 and 59 years old with acute or convalescent COVID-19. CDR3 in amino acids: CSARDLGRNTF. CDR3 coding DNA: TGCAGTGCTAGAGATTTGGGGAGGAACACCTTC.